One sample yielded the 9 T cell receptor beta chains listed below, sequenced in a study of blood T cell repertoires in COVID-19. Sequenced by immunoSEQ multiplex PCR; TCRdb stores in-frame clones only, minus some. This table holds around 100,000 clones, around 90% found once. Sequencing was performed on peripheral blood. All receptors come from a woman aged 50 to 60 with COVID-19, enrolled during active disease.

V is TRBV19 and J is TRBJ2-3; D unresolved. Looked up from germline, CDR1 is LNHDA and CDR2 is SQIVND (reference sequence). V shed 3 bases and J shed 4 bases, with 11 bases lying between them. CDR3 length equals 14 residues. CDR3: CASSILGGPDTQYF. The CDR3 coding sequence is TGTGCCAGTAGTATCCTAGGCGGCCCAGATACGCAGTATTTT.

J is TRBJ1-6 and V is TRBV10-3; 12 nucleotides line up with TRBD1. The germline V gene has CDR1 ENHRY and CDR2 SYGVKD. CDR3 length: 16 amino acids. Germline trimming cut 6 bases from V and 13 bases from J; bases unmatched to any gene: 13. The CDR3 sequence: CAISSGTGGRGGPLHF. The CDR3 DNA is TGTGCCATCAGCTCCGGGACAGGGGGCCGGGGTGGTCCCCTCCACTTT.

V gene TRBV19 combines with J gene TRBJ1-5; TRBD1 is a possible D gene (5 bases). CDR1 is LNHDA, CDR2 SQIVND, per germline (reference sequence). The length of the CDR3 is 15 residues. The ends were cut back, 3 bases at V and 3 bases at J, with 12 bases in the middle. CDR3 amino acids: CASSIRGTFNQPQHF. The CDR3 region has the DNA TGTGCCAGTAGTATTCGGGGGACCTTCAATCAGCCCCAGCATTTT.

This chain joins TRBV11-2 and TRBJ2-3, with D perhaps matching TRBD2 (5 bases). Germline V CDR1 and CDR2: SGHAT, FQNNGV. Between the trimmed V and J ends, which lost 1 base and 2 bases, there was a span of 10 bases. This CDR3 comprises 15 residues. CDR3 sequence reads: CASSLGGYDTDTQYF. The CDR3, as DNA: TGTGCCAGCAGCTTAGGCGGGTACGACACAGATACGCAGTATTTT.

The chain recombines TRBV27 with TRBJ2-7, with TRBD2 as a possible D gene (6 bases). Between the trimmed V and J ends, which lost 4 bases and 5 bases, there was a span of 15 bases. The germline V gene has CDR1 MNHEY and CDR2 SMNVEV (reference sequence). The length of the CDR3 is 14 residues. As DNA, the CDR3 is TGTGCCAGCAGTTCCCCGGGGGACTCTCACGAGCAGTACTTC. Translating gives CASSSPGDSHEQYF.

The V gene is TRBV19, the J gene TRBJ2-1; 13 bases are shared with TRBD2. Germline V gives CDR1 LNHDA, CDR2 SQIVND (reference sequence). V dropped 7 bases and J dropped 7; count of bases not matched to a gene: 7. The CDR3 covers 15 residues. In nucleotides, the CDR3 is TGTGCCAGTACCCCGACTAGCGGGGGGAGAAATGAGCAGTTCTTC. Translating gives CASTPTSGGRNEQFF.

The J gene is TRBJ2-7, the V gene TRBV27; 8 bases match TRBD2. There are 15 residues in the CDR3. Germline-derived CDR1 and CDR2 are MNHEY and SMNVEV (reference sequence). J lost 7 bases, V lost 4 bases, and 12 bases had no gene match. The DNA of the CDR3 is TGTGCCAGCAGTTGGGCCCCCGGGAGGGTGAGGGAGCAGTACTTC. Amino acid sequence: CASSWAPGRVREQYF.

This chain links TRBV11-3 with TRBJ2-5; D is perhaps TRBD1 (6 bases). This CDR3 comprises 15 residues. Trimming removed 6 bases from V and 5 bases from J, with 19 bases in between. Germline V gene lookup returns CDR1 SGHNT and CDR2 YENEEA. For the CDR3, the DNA is TGTGCCAGCAGGCAAGGGCTTTGGGGGCAGGAGACCCAGTACTTC. Amino acids: CASRQGLWGQETQYF.

J is TRBJ1-5 and V is TRBV30, with D hard to call. V lost 1 base and J 7 bases, leaving 11 bases between the germline ends. The CDR3 has 13 amino acids. Germline V gives CDR1 GTSNPN, CDR2 SVGIG (reference sequence). CDR3 in amino acids: CAWSGTPRQPQHF. CDR3 sequence (DNA): TGTGCCTGGAGTGGAACCCCGCGGCAGCCCCAGCATTTT.